This TCR beta chain was captured by sequencing in a study of blood T cell repertoires in COVID-19. Study background: PBMCs, B-cell-depleted T cells, or T cells provided the cDNA or gDNA that made up the material.

Germline assignment: CDR1 GTSNPN and CDR2 SVGIG (reference sequence). Losses at the gene ends were 6 bases for V and 6 bases for J; bases not matched to a gene: 7. The CDR3 is made up of 13 amino acids. This table comes from immunoSEQ multiplex PCR, and its TCRdb copy is limited to in-frame clones, with some not included. Seen here are 98,000 or so clones, more than 80% observed once, and the top ten hold approximately 27%. The source is a man aged 60-69 years with acute or convalescent COVID-19. V gene TRBV30 combines with J gene TRBJ2-2, with 7 positions matching TRBD1. Sequenced material: peripheral blood. The CDR3 loop is CACRQGGAGELFF. CDR3 bases: TGTGCCTGCCGACAGGGTGGGGCCGGGGAGCTGTTTTTT.